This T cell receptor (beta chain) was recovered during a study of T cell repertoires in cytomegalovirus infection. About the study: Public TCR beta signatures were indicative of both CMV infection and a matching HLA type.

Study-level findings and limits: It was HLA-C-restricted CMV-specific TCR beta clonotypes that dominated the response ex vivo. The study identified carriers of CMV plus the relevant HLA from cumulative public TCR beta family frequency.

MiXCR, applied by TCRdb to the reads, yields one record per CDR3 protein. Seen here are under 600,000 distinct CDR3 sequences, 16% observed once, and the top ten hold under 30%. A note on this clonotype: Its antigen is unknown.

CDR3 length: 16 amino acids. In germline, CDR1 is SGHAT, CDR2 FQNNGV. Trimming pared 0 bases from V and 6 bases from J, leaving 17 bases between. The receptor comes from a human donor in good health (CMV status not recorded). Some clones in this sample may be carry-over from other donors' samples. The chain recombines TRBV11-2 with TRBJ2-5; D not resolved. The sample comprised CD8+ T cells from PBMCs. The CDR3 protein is CASSLDRAQLAKTQYF. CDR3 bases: TGTGCCAGCAGCTTAGACCGGGCCCAACTCGCAAAGACCCAGTACTTC. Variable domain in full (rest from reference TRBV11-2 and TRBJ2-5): EAGVAQSPRYKIIEKRQSVAFWCNPISGHATLYWYQQILGQGPKLLIQFQNNGVVDDSQLPKDRFSAERLKGVDSTLKIQPAKLEDSAVYLCASSLDRAQLAKTQYFGPGTRLLVL.